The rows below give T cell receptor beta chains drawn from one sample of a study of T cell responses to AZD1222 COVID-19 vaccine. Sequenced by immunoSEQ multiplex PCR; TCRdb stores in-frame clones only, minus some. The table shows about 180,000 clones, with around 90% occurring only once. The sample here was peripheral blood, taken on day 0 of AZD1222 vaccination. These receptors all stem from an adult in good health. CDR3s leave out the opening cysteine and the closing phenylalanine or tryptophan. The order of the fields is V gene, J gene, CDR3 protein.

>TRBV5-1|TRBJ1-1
ASSLTQRTEAF
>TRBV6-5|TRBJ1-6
ASSSTGQGSPLH
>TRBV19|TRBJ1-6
ASSVTGTANSPLH
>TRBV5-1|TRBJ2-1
ASSRTGGLNEQF
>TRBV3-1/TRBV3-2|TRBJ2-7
ASSQVGTGTYEQY
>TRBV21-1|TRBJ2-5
ASSKGVKETQY
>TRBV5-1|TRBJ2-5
ASSLAGAGETQY
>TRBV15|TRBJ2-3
ATSIGADTQY
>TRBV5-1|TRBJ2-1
ASSSSGGSSYNEQF
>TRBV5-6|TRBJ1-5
ASSFTREGASNQPQH
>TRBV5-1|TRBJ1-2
ASSSGQANYGYT
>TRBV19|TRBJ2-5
ASKDSPTQETQY
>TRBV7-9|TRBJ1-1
ASSLALGPPGTEAF
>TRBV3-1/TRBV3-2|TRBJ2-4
ASSQEGRVRY
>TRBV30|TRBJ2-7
AYDGTGSYEQY
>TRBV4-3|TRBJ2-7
ASSLRGTGTDEQY
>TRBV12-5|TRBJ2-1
ASVSWPSGQNEQF
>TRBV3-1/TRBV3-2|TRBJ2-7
ASSQAPGTFYEQY
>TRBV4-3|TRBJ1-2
ASSQDRGALNYGYT
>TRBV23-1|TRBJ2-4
ASRGTGVGGNIQY
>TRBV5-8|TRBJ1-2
ASSLDGFYT
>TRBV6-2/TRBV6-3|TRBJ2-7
ASSYTSGGYEQY
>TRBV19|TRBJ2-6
ASQGAGGNRGSGANVLT
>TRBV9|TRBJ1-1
ASSVNSGAGGANTEAF
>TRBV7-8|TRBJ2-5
ASSLGTSGNVETQY
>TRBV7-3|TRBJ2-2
ASSLGANTGELF
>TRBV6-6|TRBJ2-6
ATFSGANVLT
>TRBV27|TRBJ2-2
ASSLRTPNTGELF
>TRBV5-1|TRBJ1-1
ATSSMGYTEAF
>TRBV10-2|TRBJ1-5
ASSESSGSNQPQH
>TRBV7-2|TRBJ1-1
ASSTRTGTHTEAF
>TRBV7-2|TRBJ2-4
ASSASYSANIQY
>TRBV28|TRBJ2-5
ASSLFSWTKETQY
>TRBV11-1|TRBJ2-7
ASSLEASSYEQY
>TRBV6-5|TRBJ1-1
ASTGGWDRETEAF
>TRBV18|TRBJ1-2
ASLGDGANYGYT
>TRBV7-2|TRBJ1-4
ASSLGGFNEKLF
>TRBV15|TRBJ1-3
ATTQGVFSGNTIY
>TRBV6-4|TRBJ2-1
ASSVVAGGQSEQF
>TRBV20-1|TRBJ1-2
SAQYGYT
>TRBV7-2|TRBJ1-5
ASSLAAGGSQPQH
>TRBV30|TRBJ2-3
AWNRFGASGISTDTQY
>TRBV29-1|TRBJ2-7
SVGGLAYEQY
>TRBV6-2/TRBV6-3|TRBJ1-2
ASSARELFSYGYT
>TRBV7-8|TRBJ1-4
ASSLEDGLSTNEKLF
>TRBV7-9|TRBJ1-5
ASSVMGQPQH
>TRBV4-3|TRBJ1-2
ASSHPGTEVGYT
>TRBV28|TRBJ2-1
ASSGTSANEQF
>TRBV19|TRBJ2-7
ASSRDRGYEQY
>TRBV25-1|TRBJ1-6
ASREQGASSPLH
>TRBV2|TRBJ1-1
ASNLEGDTEAF